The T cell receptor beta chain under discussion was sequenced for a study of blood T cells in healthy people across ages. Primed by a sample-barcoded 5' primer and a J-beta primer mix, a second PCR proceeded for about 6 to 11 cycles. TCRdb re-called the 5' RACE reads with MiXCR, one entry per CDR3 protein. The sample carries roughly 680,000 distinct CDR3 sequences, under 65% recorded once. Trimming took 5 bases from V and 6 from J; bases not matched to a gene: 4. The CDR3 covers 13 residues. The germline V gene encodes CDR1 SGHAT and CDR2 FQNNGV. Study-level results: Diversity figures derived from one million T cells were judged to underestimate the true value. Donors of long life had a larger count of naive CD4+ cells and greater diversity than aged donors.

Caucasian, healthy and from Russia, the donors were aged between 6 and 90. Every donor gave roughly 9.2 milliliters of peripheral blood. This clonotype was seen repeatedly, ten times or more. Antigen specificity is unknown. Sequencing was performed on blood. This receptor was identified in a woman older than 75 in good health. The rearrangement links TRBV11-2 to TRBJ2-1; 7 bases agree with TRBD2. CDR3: CASSRTSRNEQFF. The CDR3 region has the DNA TGTGCCAGCAGCCGGACTAGTCGCAATGAGCAGTTCTTC.